The sequence of this T cell receptor (beta chain) was determined in a study of monozygotic twins with inflammatory bowel disease. Study-wide results and limits: No difference was seen in repertoire similarity between concordant and discordant twins, possibly from limited power.

TCRdb processed the 5' RACE reads again and assigns one entry to each CDR3 protein, with no DNA. This sample's clone table lists some 210,000 distinct CDR3 sequences. The CDR3 runs 14 residues. From germline, CDR1 is KGHSY and CDR2 FQNENV. A word on this clonotype: The antigen is not known.

The TCR sequence derives from a human donor with ulcerative colitis or Crohn's disease, or a healthy co-twin of an affected twin (not recorded which). V is TRBV16 and J is TRBJ1-6. The sample taken for sequencing was blood. CDR3 loop: CASSQRTSLRPLHF.